These 2 T cell receptor beta chains were all obtained from the same sample, sequenced in a study of breast tumors, draining lymph nodes, adjacent tissues. TCRdb reprocessed the multiplex PCR reads with MiXCR, giving one entry per CDR3 protein. The sample lists 270,000 or so distinct CDR3 sequences, around 31% occurring once. Samples came from axillary lymph nodes draining the breast cancer. The sequenced material came from axillary lymph node tissue. Source of these receptors: a female donor with breast cancer. Some clones in this sample may be carry-over from other donors' samples.

On this clonotype: A much larger clonotype is one base distant, so this may be a read error. The V and J genes are TRBV6-4 and TRBJ2-3, with 12 bases that match TRBD1. Unmatched junction bases numbered 8, after V lost 6 bases and J lost 7 bases. In germline, CDR1 is MRHNA, CDR2 SNTAGT. The CDR3 has 15 residues. CDR3 in amino acids: CASSLGTGGEYTQYF. CDR3 DNA sequence: TGTGCCAGCAGCCTGGGGACAGGGGGCGAGTATACGCAGTATTTT.

In this sample, this clonotype turned up a few times. This chain links TRBV30 with TRBJ1-2, with TRBD1 identical over 8 bases. V shed 2 bases and J 2 bases; nucleotides not matched to a gene: 7. The CDR3 length is 15 residues. Germline V lookup: CDR1 GTSNPN, CDR2 SVGIG (reference sequence). The CDR3 region is CAWSFGDRPNYGYTF. The CDR3 DNA reads as TGTGCCTGGAGTTTTGGGGACAGGCCGAACTATGGCTACACCTTC.